Below are 16 T cell receptor beta chains sequenced from a single sample in a study of cytomegalovirus exposure and HLA in healthy donors. PCR was performed using 60 Vbeta and 13 Jbeta primers. Produced via immunoSEQ multiplex PCR; TCRdb's table is partial and in-frame only. This sample carries 100,000 or so clones, about 80% of them seen once, and the ten largest clones take approximately 8.2%. Sequencing was performed on PBMCs. The origin of the receptors is a man aged 40-49 years in good health and CMV-seropositive.

In this sample, this clone turned up a few times. V is TRBV7-2 and J is TRBJ2-1; D might be TRBD2 (5 bases). There are 14 residues in the CDR3. V was pared by 1 base and J by 9 bases, with 13 bases between. CDR1 is SGHTA and CDR2 is FQGNSA in the germline V gene. CDR3 residues: CASSLVAAVSEQFF. The CDR3 DNA reads TGTGCCAGCAGCTTAGTGGCAGCGGTAAGTGAGCAGTTCTTC.

There are a few counts of this clone. The chain joins TRBV11-3 to TRBJ1-3; D remains unclear. Trimming took off 5 bases at V and 5 bases at J, with 22 bases between the two ends. Germline CDR1 is SGHNT and CDR2 is YENEEA. The CDR3 extends over 17 amino acids. The DNA for the CDR3 is TGTGCCAGCAGCCAACTATACTTCTCCTCCCGGAGAAACACCATATATTTT. Encoded protein: CASSQLYFSSRRNTIYF.

This clone appeared once. The chain has TRBV10-1 and TRBJ2-3; D gene unclear. The CDR3 contains 14 residues. Trimming pared 2 bases from V and 6 bases from J, leaving 12 bases between. Germline V gene data show CDR1 as WNHNN and CDR2 as SYGVQD (reference sequence). In DNA, the CDR3 is TGCGCCAGCAGTGAGGCTAGTCGAGAGGATACGCAGTATTTT. It is translated as CASSEASREDTQYF.

The chain couples TRBV5-1 to TRBJ2-7; 9 bases map to TRBD2. Trimming cost V 4 bases and J 7 bases; bases outside gene matches: 15. This CDR3 comprises 16 residues. Germline V lookup: CDR1 SGHRS, CDR2 YFSETQ. In nucleotides, the CDR3 is TGCGCCAGCAGCCTGGCTTCCGGGACTAGCCTGTCAGAGCAGTACTTC. Translation: CASSLASGTSLSEQYF.

The chain recombines TRBV6-5 with TRBJ1-6, with D tentatively TRBD1 (5 bases). The V gene's germline CDR1 is MNHEY and CDR2 SVGAGI. CDR3 length: 15 amino acids. Trimming pared 2 bases from V and 7 bases from J, leaving 12 bases between. The CDR3 nucleotides read TGTGCCAGCAGTTACGGGGCAGCGGGGAATTCACCCCTCCACTTT. Translation gives CASSYGAAGNSPLHF.

The rearrangement links TRBV4-1 to TRBJ1-5; D gene unclear. The CDR3 runs 16 residues. V was shortened by 2 bases and J by 5 bases, with 16 bases between the two germline ends. Germline loops: CDR1 MGHRA, CDR2 YSYEKL. The CDR3 sequence is CASSQKVTEAYQPQHF. CDR3 DNA: TGCGCCAGCAGCCAAAAAGTAACGGAGGCCTATCAGCCCCAGCATTTT.

This chain uses TRBV7-2 with TRBJ2-4, with a weak D call TRBD1 (6 bases). CDR1 is SGHTA and CDR2 is FQGNSA in the germline V gene. The CDR3 is 14 residues long. Trimming cost V 4 bases and J 6 bases, with 13 bases left between them. DNA for the CDR3: TGTGCCAGCAGCTCCCGGGGACAAAGAAACATTCAGTACTTC. Encoded protein: CASSSRGQRNIQYF.

V is TRBV23-1 and J is TRBJ2-6; a weak D match, TRBD2 (5 bases). TRBV23-1 is annotated as an ORF whose role is uncertain. This CDR3 region has 16 residues. V lost 0 bases and J 0 bases, leaving 6 bases between the germline ends. DNA of the CDR3: TGCGCCAGCAGTCAATCCGAGGGCTCTGGGGCCAACGTCCTGACTTTC. Its protein product is CASSQSEGSGANVLTF.

The chain carries TRBV6-6 and TRBJ1-5; 10 bases match TRBD1. This CDR3 has 16 residues. The germline gives CDR1 MNHNY, CDR2 SVGAGI (reference sequence). After removal of 6 bases from V and 2 bases from J, the junction contained 7 bases not matched to a gene. This chain's CDR3 is CASRMRQGAGNQPQHF. The CDR3 DNA reads as TGTGCCAGCAGGATGAGACAGGGGGCTGGCAATCAGCCCCAGCATTTT.

This chain connects TRBV19 to TRBJ1-2; 8 bases are a match to TRBD1. CDR3 length equals 15 residues. Germline V gives CDR1 LNHDA, CDR2 SQIVND (reference sequence). The V and J ends lost 3 bases and 4 bases, in that order; junction bases with no gene match: 7. The CDR3 sequence: CASSIPGQGGYGYTF. The CDR3 DNA reads as TGTGCCAGTAGTATCCCCGGACAGGGCGGCTATGGCTACACCTTC.

The chain links TRBV6-1 to TRBJ2-7, with TRBD1 matching 8 bases. Trimming at V came to 0 bases and at J to 3 bases, leaving 7 bases not matched to a gene. Looked up from germline, CDR1 is MNHNS and CDR2 is SASEGT. The CDR3 contains 16 residues. This CDR3 is CASSEALQQGVYEQYF. The CDR3 DNA sequence: TGTGCCAGCAGTGAAGCGCTTCAACAGGGGGTCTACGAGCAGTACTTC.

The chain couples TRBV7-8 to TRBJ1-1; D unresolved. This CDR3 spans 17 amino acids. Germline values: CDR1 SGHVS, CDR2 FQNEAQ. V dropped 2 bases and J dropped 4 bases, with 20 bases sitting between them. For the CDR3, the DNA is TGTGCCAGCAGCTTAACCACCGGCCTAGGAGGAGGCACTGAAGCTTTCTTT. This codes for CASSLTTGLGGGTEAFF.

This sequence joins TRBV28 and TRBJ1-1; no firm D call. This CDR3 region has 11 residues. Trimming cost V 3 bases and J 7 bases, with 6 bases left between them. Germline loops: CDR1 MDHEN, CDR2 SYDVKM. The DNA for the CDR3 is TGTGCCAGCAGTTTTGGCCTTGAAGCTTTCTTT. This encodes CASSFGLEAFF.

The J gene is TRBJ2-5, the V gene TRBV19; TRBD2 matches at 10 bases. The J call is uncertain, as TRBJ2-7 better fits the DNA end. Per the germline V gene, CDR1 is LNHDA and CDR2 is SQIVND (reference sequence). The CDR3 spans 20 residues. This CDR3 reads CASTSRYVVAGGHGINEQYF. DNA for the CDR3: TGTGCCAGTACCTCCCGCTACGTGGTAGCGGGAGGCCATGGGATCAACGAGCAGTACTTC.

The chain has TRBV19 and TRBJ1-3, with 7 positions matching TRBD1. Trimming removed 4 bases from V and 4 bases from J; junction bases left unmatched: 7. Germline V gene lookup returns CDR1 LNHDA and CDR2 SQIVND (reference sequence). The CDR3 runs 15 residues. The CDR3: CASSRQGIMGNTIYF. As DNA, the CDR3 is TGTGCCAGTAGTAGACAGGGAATTATGGGAAACACCATATATTTT.

The rearrangement uses TRBV13 and TRBJ2-2, with D hard to call. Germline CDR1 reads PRHDT; CDR2 reads FYEKMQ (reference sequence). This CDR3 contains 12 residues. The V end was cut by 5 bases, the J end by 4 bases, with 5 bases between. The chain's CDR3 is CASSPITGELFF. The CDR3 nucleotides are TGTGCCAGCAGCCCAATCACCGGGGAGCTGTTTTTT. Variable domain in full (rest from reference TRBV13 and TRBJ2-2): AAGVIQSPRHLIKEKRETATLKCYPIPRHDTVYWYQQGPGQDPQFLISFYEKMQSDKGSIPDRFSAQQFSDYHSELNMSSLELGDSALYFCASSPITGELFFGEGSRLTVL.